Included here is one T cell receptor (beta chain) sequence, with context. What it recognizes is unknown. A single record per CDR3 protein comes from TCRdb applying MiXCR to the reads. The table lists 900,000 to 950,000 distinct CDR3 sequences, 31% of them singletons, with 11% to 15% in the top ten. The ends were cut back, 0 bases at V and 1 base at J, with 10 bases in the middle. The CDR3 consists of 16 residues. Germline CDR1 and CDR2: LNHDA and SQIVND (reference sequence). This sample stems from a study of T cell repertoires in cytomegalovirus infection. About the study: Epitope selection comprised recently identified HLA-C-restricted CMV epitopes and well-studied HLA-B-restricted CMV epitopes. In public TCR beta signatures, there were indications of both CMV infection and matching HLA type. Study-wide results and caveats: Within the response measured ex vivo, HLA-C-restricted CMV-specific TCR beta clonotypes were dominant.

The chain couples TRBV19 to TRBJ2-1, with D possibly matching TRBD2 (6 bases). This receptor was obtained from a human donor in good health (CMV status not recorded). Some clones in this sample may be carry-over from other donors' samples. Sequencing used cultured CD8+ T cells from PBMCs, obtained from culture after CMV antigen stimulation. CDR3 sequence: CASSIEAGSSYNEQFF. The CDR3, as DNA: TGTGCCAGTAGTATAGAGGCGGGGTCGTCCTACAATGAGCAGTTCTTC.